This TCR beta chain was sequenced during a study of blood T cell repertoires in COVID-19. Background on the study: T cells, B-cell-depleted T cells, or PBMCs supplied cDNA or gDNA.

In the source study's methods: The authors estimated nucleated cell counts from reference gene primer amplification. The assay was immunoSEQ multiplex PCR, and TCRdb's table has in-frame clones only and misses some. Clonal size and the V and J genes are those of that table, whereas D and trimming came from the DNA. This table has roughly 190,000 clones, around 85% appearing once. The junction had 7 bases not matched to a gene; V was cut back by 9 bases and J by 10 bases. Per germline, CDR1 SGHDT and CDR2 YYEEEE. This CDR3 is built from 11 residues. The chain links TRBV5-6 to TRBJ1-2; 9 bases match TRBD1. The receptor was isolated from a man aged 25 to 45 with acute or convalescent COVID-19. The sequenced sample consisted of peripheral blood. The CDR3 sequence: CAIEKQGAYTF. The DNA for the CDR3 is TGTGCCATCGAAAAACAGGGGGCCTACACCTTC.